This record concerns one T cell receptor (beta chain) sequence. The CDR3 covers 14 residues. There were approximately 4,000 ng of total RNA used for each TCR library. Nested PCRs (about 15 and 9 cycles, two total) were applied to TCRalpha and TCRbeta cDNA. Using the 5' RACE reads, TCRdb records one entry per CDR3 protein without DNA. This sample's table has approximately 160,000 distinct CDR3 sequences. The data derive from a study of monozygotic twins with inflammatory bowel disease. V is TRBV12-3 or TRBV12-4 and J is TRBJ1-4; TCRdb calls TRBD1, which cannot be checked without DNA. The source material was blood. This TCR derives from a human donor with ulcerative colitis or Crohn's disease, or a healthy co-twin of an affected twin (not recorded which). The CDR3 here is CASSQQGTNEKLFF.